The 4 T cell receptor beta chains presented below share a single source sample, sequenced in a study of T cell responses to AZD1222 COVID-19 vaccine. Profiled with immunoSEQ multiplex PCR; TCRdb holds only in-frame clones, not every one. The sample lists some 170,000 clones; about 89% were seen once. The sample consisted of peripheral blood, taken on day 0 of AZD1222 vaccination. The receptor set was obtained from an adult in good health.

V gene TRBV30 combines with J gene TRBJ2-7; a possible D gene is TRBD1 (6 bases). The CDR3 is made up of 16 amino acids. Trimming cost V 1 base and J 0 bases, with 16 bases left between them. In germline, CDR1 is GTSNPN, CDR2 SVGIG (reference sequence). Here the CDR3 DNA reads TGTGCCTGGAGTGGATGGCAGGGGTCGAGCTCCTACGAGCAGTACTTC. It codes for CAWSGWQGSSSYEQYF.

V usage is TRBV14 and J usage is TRBJ2-1; the D is unclear. The germline V gene has CDR1 SGHDN and CDR2 FVKESK. This CDR3 is 12 amino acids long. V shed 1 base and J shed 9 bases, with 7 bases lying between them. CDR3 residues: CASSQAGSEQFF. Written as DNA, the CDR3 is TGTGCCAGCAGCCAAGCGGGTAGTGAGCAGTTCTTC. Variable domain in full (rest from reference TRBV14 and TRBJ2-1): EAGVTQFPSHSVIEKGQTVTLRCDPISGHDNLYWYRRVMGKEIKFLLHFVKESKQDESGMPNNRFLAERTGGTYSTLKVQPAELEDSGVYFCASSQAGSEQFFGPGTRLTVL.

The V and J genes are TRBV4-2 and TRBJ1-2, with D unclear. Germline V gives CDR1 LGHNA, CDR2 YNFKEQ. This CDR3 is built from 15 residues. Trimming removed 1 base at V and 5 bases at J, with 14 bases between. In DNA, the CDR3 is TGTGCCAGCAGCCAAGGTCGGCTGAGCGTTTATGGCTACACCTTC. Its translation is CASSQGRLSVYGYTF.

V usage is TRBV30 and J usage is TRBJ2-5; either TRBD1 or TRBD2 may fit D (5 bases each). V lost 0 bases and J 4 bases, leaving 18 bases between the germline ends. This CDR3 spans 16 amino acids. Germline V gene lookup returns CDR1 GTSNPN and CDR2 SVGIG (reference sequence). CDR3 DNA sequence: TGTGCCTGGAGTGTATGGGTTGCGGGCAGGGTAGAGACCCAGTACTTC. It codes for CAWSVWVAGRVETQYF.